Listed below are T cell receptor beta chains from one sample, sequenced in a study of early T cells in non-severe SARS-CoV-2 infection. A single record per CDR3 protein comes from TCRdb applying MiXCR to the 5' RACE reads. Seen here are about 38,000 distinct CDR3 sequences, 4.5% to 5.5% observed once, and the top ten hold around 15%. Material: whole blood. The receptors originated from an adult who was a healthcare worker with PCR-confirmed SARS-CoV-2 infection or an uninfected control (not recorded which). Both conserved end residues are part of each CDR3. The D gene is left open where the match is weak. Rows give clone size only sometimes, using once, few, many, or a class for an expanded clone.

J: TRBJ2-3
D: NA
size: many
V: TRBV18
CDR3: CASSGPTGTDTQYF
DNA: TGTGCCAGCTCCGGACCTACAGGCACAGATACGCAGTATTTT

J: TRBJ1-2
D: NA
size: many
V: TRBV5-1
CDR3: CASSWGHPSFGGYTF
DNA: TGCGCCAGCAGCTGGGGACACCCGTCGTTTGGTGGCTACACCTTC

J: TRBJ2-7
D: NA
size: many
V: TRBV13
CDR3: CASSSRTVYYEQYF
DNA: TGTGCCAGCAGCTCCAGGACAGTTTACTACGAGCAGTACTTC

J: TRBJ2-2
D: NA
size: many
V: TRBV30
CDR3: CAWSDSLVDRSTGELFF
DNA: TGTGCCTGGAGTGACTCTCTTGTCGACCGGAGCACCGGGGAGCTGTTTTTT

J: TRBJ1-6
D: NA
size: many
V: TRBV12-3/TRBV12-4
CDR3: CASSLRFSPLHF
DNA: TGTGCCAGCAGTCTGAGGTTTTCACCCCTCCACTTT

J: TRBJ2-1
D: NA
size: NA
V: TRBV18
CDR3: CASSSEYRDNEQFF
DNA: TGTGCCAGCTCATCAGAGTACAGGGATAATGAGCAGTTCTTC

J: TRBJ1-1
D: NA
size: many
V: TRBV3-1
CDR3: CASSQNSVVASF
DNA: TGTGCCAGCAGCCAGAATAGTGTTGTAGCTTCCTTT

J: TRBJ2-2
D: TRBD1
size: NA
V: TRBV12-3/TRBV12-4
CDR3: CASSFRTGYLGELFF
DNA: TGTGCCAGCAGTTTCCGGACAGGGTATCTCGGGGAGCTGTTTTTT

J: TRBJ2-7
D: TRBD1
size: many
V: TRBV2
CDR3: CATSGQGDYEQYF
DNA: TGTGCCACGTCGGGACAGGGGGACTACGAGCAGTACTTC

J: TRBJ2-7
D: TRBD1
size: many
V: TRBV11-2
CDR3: CASSSTLGQGPLGEQYF
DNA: TGTGCCAGCAGCTCGACCCTGGGACAGGGGCCCTTGGGGGAGCAGTACTTC

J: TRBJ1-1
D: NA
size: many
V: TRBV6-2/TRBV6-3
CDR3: CASLEPALYTEAFF
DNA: TGTGCCAGCCTCGAACCGGCACTATACACTGAAGCTTTCTTT

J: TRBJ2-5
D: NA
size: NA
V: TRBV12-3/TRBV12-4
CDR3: CASSFAGAQGETQYF
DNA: TGTGCCAGCAGTTTTGCGGGGGCCCAGGGAGAGACCCAGTACTTC

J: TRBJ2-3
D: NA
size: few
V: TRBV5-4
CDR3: CASSLDQRSTDTQYF
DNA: TGTGCCAGCAGCTTGGACCAGCGGAGCACAGATACGCAGTATTTT

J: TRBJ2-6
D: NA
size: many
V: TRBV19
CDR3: CASRANLFSGANVLTF
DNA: TGTGCCAGTAGGGCCAACCTTTTCTCTGGGGCCAACGTCCTGACTTTC

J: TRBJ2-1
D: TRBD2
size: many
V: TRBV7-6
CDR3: CASSLAPSGGARYNEQFF
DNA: TGTGCCAGCAGCTTAGCACCTAGCGGGGGCGCGAGGTACAATGAGCAGTTCTTC

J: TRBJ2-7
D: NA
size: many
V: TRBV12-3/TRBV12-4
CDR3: CASSLGPPSYEQYF
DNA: TGTGCCAGCAGTCTGGGACCCCCGTCCTACGAGCAGTACTTC

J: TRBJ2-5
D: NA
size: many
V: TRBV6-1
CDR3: CAIPRRDEGTQYF
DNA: TGTGCCATCCCGCGGAGGGACGAAGGGACCCAGTACTTC

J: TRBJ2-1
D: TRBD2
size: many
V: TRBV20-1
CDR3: CSAPRGLAGKLVNEQFF
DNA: TGCAGTGCTCCTAGAGGTCTAGCGGGGAAATTGGTGAATGAGCAGTTCTTC

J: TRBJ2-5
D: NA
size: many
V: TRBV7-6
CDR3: CASSIIDGEPEYF
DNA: TGTGCCAGCAGCATCATAGACGGGGAGCCTGAGTACTTC

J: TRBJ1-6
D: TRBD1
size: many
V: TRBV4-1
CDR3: CASSQWTPHRDSYNSPLHF
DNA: TGCGCCAGCAGCCAATGGACCCCACACCGGGACAGCTATAATTCACCCCTCCACTTT

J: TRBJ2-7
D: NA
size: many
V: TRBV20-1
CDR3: CSARLRGRGAYEQYF
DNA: TGCAGTGCTAGACTAAGAGGAAGGGGGGCCTACGAGCAGTACTTC

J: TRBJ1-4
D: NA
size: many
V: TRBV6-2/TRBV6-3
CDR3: CATTGTLNEKLFF
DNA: TGTGCCACCACCGGGACACTTAATGAAAAACTGTTTTTT

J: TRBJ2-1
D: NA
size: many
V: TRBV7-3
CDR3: CASSPWGPSSNEQFF
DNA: TGTGCCAGCAGCCCGTGGGGCCCGAGCTCCAATGAGCAGTTCTTC

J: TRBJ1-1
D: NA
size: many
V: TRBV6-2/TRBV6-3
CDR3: CASTKPGPDTEAFF
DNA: TGTGCCAGCACCAAACCGGGTCCGGACACTGAAGCTTTCTTT

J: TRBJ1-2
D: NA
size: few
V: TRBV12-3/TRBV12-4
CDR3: CASRARGHGYTF
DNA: TGTGCCAGCCGAGCCCGAGGGCATGGCTACACCTTC

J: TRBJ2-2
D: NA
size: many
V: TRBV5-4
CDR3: CASSHGGSINRELFF
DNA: TGTGCCAGCAGCCATGGAGGAAGCATAAACAGGGAGCTGTTTTTT

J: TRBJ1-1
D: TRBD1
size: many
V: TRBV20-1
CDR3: CSARDGDQGAGTEAFF
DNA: TGCAGTGCTAGAGATGGGGATCAGGGGGCAGGCACTGAAGCGTTCTTT

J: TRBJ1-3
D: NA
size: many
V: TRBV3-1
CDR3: CASSRQSGNTIYF
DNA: TGTGCCAGCAGCCGACAGAGTGGAAACACCATATATTTT

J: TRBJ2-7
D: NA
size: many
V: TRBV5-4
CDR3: CASSSDGYEQYF
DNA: TGTGCCAGCAGCTCCGACGGATACGAGCAGTACTTC